The entry below describes one T cell receptor (beta chain). The sample originates from a study of blood T cell repertoires in COVID-19. Study summary: Acute and convalescent COVID-19 specimens originated in the United States, Italy and Spain. Sources were T cells, B-cell-depleted T cells, or PBMCs; the material itself was cDNA or gDNA.

Patients at the Seattle site were enrolled during active infection and followed longitudinally. In the source study's methods: From reference gene primer amplification, estimates of nucleated cell counts were derived. Sequencing used immunoSEQ multiplex PCR; TCRdb keeps in-frame clones, though not all of them. Clone size and V and J calls were adopted from that table, with D and trimming inferred from the DNA. The table lists 160,000 or so clones, around 83% of them singletons. The receptor was derived from a woman aged 50 to 60 with COVID-19, enrolled during active disease. The sample comprised peripheral blood.

The DNA for the CDR3 is TGTGCCAGCAGCTTAGATATGGGGCAGCCGGGAAACACCATATATTTT. Encoded protein: CASSLDMGQPGNTIYF. The chain joins TRBV11-2 to TRBJ1-3; D might be TRBD1 (5 bases). Germline CDR1 SGHAT, CDR2 FQNNGV. The CDR3 has 16 amino acids. V was trimmed by 0 bases and J by 4 bases, leaving 13 bases between them.